Included here is one TCR beta chain sequence, with context. Clones were sequenced by immunoSEQ multiplex PCR, and TCRdb holds only the in-frame ones, with some missing. This sample has about 160,000 clones, with roughly 94% found just once. This sample was included in a study of control samples from healthy donors and cancer patients. The CDR3 loop spans 15 amino acids. Germline CDR1 reads SEHNR; CDR2 reads FQNEAQ (reference sequence). V shed 5 bases and J 7 bases; nucleotides not matched to a gene: 7. Source material: PBMCs. The chain joins TRBV7-9 to TRBJ1-6, with TRBD1 identical over 8 bases. This TCR derives from a man between 60 and 75 years old with colorectal cancer. Here the CDR3 DNA reads TGTGCCAGCAGCGACCCGGGACAGGTCAATTCACCCCTCCACTTT. It codes for CASSDPGQVNSPLHF. Drawing the rest from reference TRBV7-9 and TRBJ1-6, the complete variable domain is DTGVSQNPRHKITKRGQNVTFRCDPISEHNRLYWYRQTLGQGPEFLTYFQNEAQLEKSRLLSDRFSAERPKGSFSTLEIQRTEQGDSAMYLCASSDPGQVNSPLHFGNGTRLTVT.